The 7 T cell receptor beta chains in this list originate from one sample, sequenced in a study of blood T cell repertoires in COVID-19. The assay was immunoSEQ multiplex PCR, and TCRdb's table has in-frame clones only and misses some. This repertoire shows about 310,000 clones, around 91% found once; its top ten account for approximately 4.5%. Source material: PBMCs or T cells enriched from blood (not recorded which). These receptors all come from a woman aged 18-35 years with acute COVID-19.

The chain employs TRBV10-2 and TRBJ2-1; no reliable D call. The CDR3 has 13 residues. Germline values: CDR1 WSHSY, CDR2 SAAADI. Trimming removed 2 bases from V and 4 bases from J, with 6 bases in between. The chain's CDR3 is CASSETAYNEQFF. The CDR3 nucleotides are TGCGCCAGCAGTGAGACAGCATACAATGAGCAGTTCTTC.

CDR3 region: CASSRGAQPQHF. The CDR3 DNA follows: TGTGCCAGCAGCCGGGGAGCCCAGCCCCAGCATTTT. The V call is TRBV14, the J call TRBJ1-5; D not resolved. V dropped 4 bases and J dropped 7 bases, with 8 bases sitting between them. This CDR3 has 12 residues. Per the germline V gene, CDR1 is SGHDN and CDR2 is FVKESK.

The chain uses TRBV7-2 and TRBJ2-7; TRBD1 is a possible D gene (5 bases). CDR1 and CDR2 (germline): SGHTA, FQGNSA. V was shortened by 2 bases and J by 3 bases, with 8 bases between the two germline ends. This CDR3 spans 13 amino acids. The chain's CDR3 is CASSLQQDYEQYF. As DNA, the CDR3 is TGTGCCAGCAGCTTACAACAGGACTACGAGCAGTACTTC. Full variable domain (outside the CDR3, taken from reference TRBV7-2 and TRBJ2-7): GAGVSQSPSNKVTEKGKDVELRCDPISGHTALYWYRQSLGQGLEFLIYFQGNSAPDKSGLPSDRFSAERTGGSVSTLTIQRTQQEDSAVYLCASSLQQDYEQYFGPGTRLTVT.

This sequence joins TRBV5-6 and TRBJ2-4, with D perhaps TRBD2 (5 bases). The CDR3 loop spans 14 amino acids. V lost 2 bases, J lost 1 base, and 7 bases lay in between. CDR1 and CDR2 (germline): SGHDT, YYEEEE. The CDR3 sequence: CASSFGGAKNIQYF. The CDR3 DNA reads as TGTGCCAGCAGCTTCGGCGGGGCCAAAAACATTCAGTACTTC.

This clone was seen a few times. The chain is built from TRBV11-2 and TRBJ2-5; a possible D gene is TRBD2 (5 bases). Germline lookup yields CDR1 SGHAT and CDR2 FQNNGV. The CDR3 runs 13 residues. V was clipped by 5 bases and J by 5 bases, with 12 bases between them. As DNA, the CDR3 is TGTGCCAGCAGCCGCCCTCCGGGGGAGACCCAGTACTTC. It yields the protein CASSRPPGETQYF.

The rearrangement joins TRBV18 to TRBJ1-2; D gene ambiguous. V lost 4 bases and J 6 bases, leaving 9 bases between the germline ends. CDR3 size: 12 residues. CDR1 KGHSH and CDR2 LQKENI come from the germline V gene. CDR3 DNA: TGTGCCAGCTCACGCGGGGTGGATGGCTACACCTTC. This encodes CASSRGVDGYTF.

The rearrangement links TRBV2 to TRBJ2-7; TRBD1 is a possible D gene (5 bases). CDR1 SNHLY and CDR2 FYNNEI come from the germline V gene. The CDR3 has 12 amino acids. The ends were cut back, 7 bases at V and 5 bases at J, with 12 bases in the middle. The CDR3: CASTTRGDEQYF. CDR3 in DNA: TGTGCCAGCACCACAAGGGGCGACGAGCAGTACTTC.